This is a list of T cell receptor beta chains from one sample in a study of Graves' ophthalmopathy and Graves' hyperthyroidism. TCRdb called the multiplex PCR reads again in MiXCR, with one record for every CDR3 protein. Of 350,000 to 450,000 distinct CDR3 sequences listed, 15% to 20% are singletons. The sample consisted of peripheral blood. The receptors shown here come from a woman under 30 with Graves' ophthalmopathy. CDR3s include the opening cysteine and the closing phenylalanine or tryptophan. Each record gives: J gene, V gene, CDR3 protein.

TRBJ1-3	TRBV6-1	CASRSGSGNTIYF
TRBJ2-7	TRBV28	CATDSGKHEQYF
TRBJ2-7	TRBV9	CASSDAPGEQYF
TRBJ1-5	TRBV12-3/TRBV12-4	CASSSPGFQPQHF
TRBJ1-1	TRBV29-1	CSVSTRLDPNREAFF
TRBJ1-1	TRBV9	CASSVATDLTGGKAFF
TRBJ2-5	TRBV28	CASSEGGKETQYF
TRBJ2-7	TRBV6-5	CASSYLPGGSEQYF
TRBJ2-4	TRBV6-2/TRBV6-3	CASSFRDDPNIQYF
TRBJ1-1	TRBV6-1	CASSPPTGANTEAFF
TRBJ1-5	TRBV11-2	CASSLGGRSYSNQPQHF
TRBJ2-7	TRBV5-1	CASSLQTSGPYEQYF
TRBJ1-2	TRBV6-2/TRBV6-3	CASSYSNRYGYTF
TRBJ2-7	TRBV4-1	CASSVRDNSYEQYF
TRBJ2-3	TRBV12-5	CASGLTDTQYF
TRBJ1-1	TRBV10-3	CAVIPEGTGGREESEAFF
TRBJ2-5	TRBV28	CASSSSGRGQETQYF
TRBJ2-1	TRBV7-3	CASSPRTGLGEQFF
TRBJ2-5	TRBV7-3	CASSPTNGETQYF
TRBJ2-4	TRBV12-3/TRBV12-4	CASNSGLAGRYF
TRBJ2-7	TRBV6-2/TRBV6-3	CASTKGRDRVGYEQYF
TRBJ1-2	TRBV12-3/TRBV12-4	CASSLTGFYGYTF
TRBJ1-5	TRBV6-2/TRBV6-3	CASSAIPPGRGNQPQHF
TRBJ2-5	TRBV20-1	CSARDRAGRDRGGF
TRBJ1-1	TRBV5-8	CASSDPTGPNTEAFF
TRBJ2-5	TRBV20-1	CSARGIGTAQETQYF
TRBJ2-7	TRBV6-1	CASSEARGIYEQYF
TRBJ2-7	TRBV12-3/TRBV12-4	CASSFHPWTGHYEQYF
TRBJ2-3	TRBV6-2/TRBV6-3	CASSWRASGTGDTQYF
TRBJ1-2	TRBV20-1	CSAPSGPWGYTF
TRBJ1-5	TRBV6-1	CASSPHGLYSNQPQHF
TRBJ1-2	TRBV6-2/TRBV6-3	CASSYAGRESYGYTF
TRBJ2-7	TRBV6-5	CASSYTHLHSPYEQYF
TRBJ1-4	TRBV6-1	CASEDRLNEKLFF
TRBJ2-7	TRBV12-3/TRBV12-4	CASSPGQGWLEQYF
TRBJ2-7	TRBV12-3/TRBV12-4	CASRDSPGYEQYF
TRBJ1-5	TRBV18	CASSPPAGGQPQHF
TRBJ2-7	TRBV27	CASSSRSGLAEIYEQYF
TRBJ2-7	TRBV29-1	CSVEQGLGEQYF
TRBJ1-2	TRBV19	CASSGGARVYTF
TRBJ1-1	TRBV15	CATSRDGRGTEAFF
TRBJ1-1	TRBV12-3/TRBV12-4	CASSFMRIVNTEAFF
TRBJ2-2	TRBV6-5	CASSYPTVGGGTGELFF
TRBJ1-1	TRBV11-1	CASSGWAANTEAFF
TRBJ2-7	TRBV10-3	CAIRRATYEQYF